This T cell receptor beta chain was identified during a study of cytotoxic CD8 clonotypes in ibrutinib-treated CLL. Across the whole study: Averaging across samples gave around 260,000 productive templates and roughly 88,000 productive rearrangements. General study points: Clonality went up at ibrutinib response and then declined back toward baseline at progression. Under treatment, the uncommon public clonotypes either contracted or remained stable.

In regard to this clone: The target antigen is unknown.

CDR3 length equals 11 residues. Germline V gene sequence: CDR1 SQVTM, CDR2 ANQGSEA. V lost 6 bases to trimming and J lost 6 bases, with 10 bases between them. Target depth was 1 in 200,000 to 1 in 1 million T cells, about 10x per clonotype. Method: immunoSEQ multiplex PCR; TCRdb's copy keeps in-frame clones and lacks some. The sample holds roughly 58,000 clones, 54% seen once. The gene calls are TRBV29-1 and TRBJ2-3; no definite D call. This receptor was obtained from a human donor with chronic lymphocytic leukemia. The sequencing here drew on PBMCs, taken at disease progression, from a patient treated with ibrutinib. DNA of the CDR3: TGCAGCGTACCCCAAGGGGATACGCAGTATTTT. This sequence encodes CSVPQGDTQYF.